One and the same sample provided the 13 T cell receptor beta chains below, sequenced in a study of T-cell memory formation after mild COVID-19. TCRdb recomputed calls from the 5' RACE reads with MiXCR, one row per CDR3 protein. Of 100,000 to 150,000 distinct CDR3 sequences in the sample, over 15% were seen once. Sample: PBMCs or a T cell subset sorted from them (not recorded which). These receptor sequences come from a young man who had mild COVID-19 (a few samples of this study predate the infection). Cell type and time point are not known.

In its sample, this clonotype was seen once. The chain combines TRBV10-3 with TRBJ1-4; TRBD1 agrees at 7 bases. Germline CDR1 and CDR2: ENHRY and SYGVKD. V was clipped by 6 bases and J by 8 bases; unmatched bases: 15. The CDR3 runs to 16 residues. For the CDR3, the DNA is TGTGCCATCAGGGAGGGGACGACAGGGCCGGGGGAAAAACTGTTTTTT. Amino acid sequence: CAIREGTTGPGEKLFF.

There are a few counts of this clonotype. The DNA of the CDR3 is TGTGCCAGCAGCTTAGAGGGACAGGGACCGTACGAGCAGTACTTC. Amino acids: CASSLEGQGPYEQYF. The chain employs TRBV7-2 and TRBJ2-7; 9 nucleotides agree with TRBD1. Unmatched junction bases numbered 5, after V lost 1 base and J lost 4 bases. Germline V gene data show CDR1 as SGHTA and CDR2 as FQGNSA. The CDR3 has 15 residues.

This clonotype has just a few counts. The chain joins TRBV5-1 to TRBJ2-6, with D possibly TRBD1 on 6 matching bases. The germline gives CDR1 SGHRS, CDR2 YFSETQ. The CDR3 is 18 residues long. V lost 4 bases, J lost 0 bases, and 17 bases lay in between. The CDR3 here is CASSPGGGLSSGANVLTF. CDR3 DNA: TGCGCCAGCAGCCCTGGGGGCGGTTTAAGCTCTGGGGCCAACGTCCTGACTTTC. Full variable domain (remainder filled in from reference TRBV5-1 and TRBJ2-6): KAGVTQTPRYLIKTRGQQVTLSCSPISGHRSVSWYQQTPGQGLQFLFEYFSETQRNKGNFPGRFSGRQFSNSRSEMNVSTLELGDSALYLCASSPGGGLSSGANVLTFGAGSRLTVL.

This clonotype was counted only a few times. In nucleotides, the CDR3 is TGTGCCAGCTCCGAGTCTTATGGCTACACCTTC. Amino acids: CASSESYGYTF. The chain is built from TRBV28 and TRBJ1-2; no reliable D call. V lost 8 bases, J lost 5 bases, and 9 bases lay in between. The germline V gene has CDR1 MDHEN and CDR2 SYDVKM. This CDR3 region has 11 residues.

The chain carries TRBV5-1 and TRBJ2-5, with D possibly being TRBD1 (6 bases). The CDR3 consists of 14 residues. V gave up 5 bases and J gave up 0 bases, with 11 bases separating them. Germline loops: CDR1 SGHRS, CDR2 YFSETQ. The CDR3 coding sequence is TGCGCCAGCAGATTACGGGACAACCAAGAGACCCAGTACTTC. Its protein product is CASRLRDNQETQYF.

DNA of the CDR3: TGTGCCAGCAGTTTCCCGGGACAGAACACTGAAGCTTTCTTT. Amino acid sequence: CASSFPGQNTEAFF. J is TRBJ1-1 and V is TRBV28, with D possibly TRBD1 on 6 matching bases. CDR3 length: 14 residues. CDR1 and CDR2 from the germline V gene are MDHEN and SYDVKM. V was shortened by 3 bases and J by 1 base, with 9 bases between the two germline ends.

This clonotype was counted only a few times. The chain combines TRBV5-1 with TRBJ2-2; the D gene is possibly TRBD2 (5 bases). Germline V gene sequence: CDR1 SGHRS, CDR2 YFSETQ. This CDR3 is built from 15 residues. Trimming pared 4 bases from V and 4 bases from J, leaving 14 bases between. This CDR3 is CASSPRELSTGELFF. The DNA of the CDR3 is TGCGCCAGCAGCCCCCGGGAATTGAGCACCGGGGAGCTGTTTTTT. The full variable domain, rest sourced from reference TRBV5-1 and TRBJ2-2, is KAGVTQTPRYLIKTRGQQVTLSCSPISGHRSVSWYQQTPGQGLQFLFEYFSETQRNKGNFPGRFSGRQFSNSRSEMNVSTLELGDSALYLCASSPRELSTGELFFGEGSRLTVL.

This clonotype has only a few counts. The genes are TRBV4-2 and TRBJ2-3; a weak D match, TRBD1 (5 bases). The germline V gene has CDR1 LGHNA and CDR2 YNFKEQ. The length of the CDR3 is 17 residues. V gave up 4 bases and J gave up 6 bases, with 23 bases separating them. The CDR3 spells CASSPQRAGLSWDTQYF. DNA of the CDR3: TGTGCCAGCAGCCCCCAAAGGGCAGGGCTCTCGTGGGATACGCAGTATTTT.

Only a few counts were recorded for this clonotype. The rearrangement uses TRBV9 and TRBJ1-1; D is possibly TRBD1 (5 bases). The CDR3 totals 14 residues. Germline V gene data show CDR1 as SGDLS and CDR2 as YYNGEE. The V and J ends lost 1 base and 4 bases respectively, with 11 bases between them. The chain's CDR3 is CASSVQGSVTEAFF. Written as DNA, the CDR3 is TGTGCCAGCAGCGTACAGGGTTCCGTCACTGAAGCTTTCTTT.

This chain uses TRBV9 with TRBJ2-5; 7 nucleotides line up with TRBD2. Trimming removed 5 bases from V and 3 bases from J; junction bases left unmatched: 10. Germline values: CDR1 SGDLS, CDR2 YYNGEE. The CDR3 length is 15 residues. CDR3 nucleotide sequence: TGTGCCAGCAGTCCTAGCGGATATTACAAAGAGACCCAGTACTTC. This encodes CASSPSGYYKETQYF.

Only a few counts were recorded for this clonotype. The chain links TRBV11-2 to TRBJ1-5, with 9 bases lining up with TRBD1. Per the germline V gene, CDR1 is SGHAT and CDR2 is FQNNGV. The ends lost 5 bases at V and 9 bases at J; junction bases unmatched: 8. The length of the CDR3 is 14 residues. The CDR3 coding sequence is TGTGCCAGCAGCCCAGGACAGGGGCCATGGCCCCAGCATTTT. Translating gives CASSPGQGPWPQHF.

The V gene is TRBV10-3, the J gene TRBJ2-5, with TRBD1 identical over 8 bases. The J segment lost 5 bases and the V segment lost 9 bases, leaving 14 bases of the junction unmatched. The germline CDR1 and CDR2 sequences are ENHRY and SYGVKD. There are 15 residues in the CDR3. For the CDR3, the DNA is TGTGCCATGAAACCGGGACAGGCCTCGGGTGAGACCCAGTACTTC. This sequence encodes CAMKPGQASGETQYF.

The CDR3 nucleotides are TGTGCCTCAAGGGGGATCTCGGGCACCGGGGAGCTGTTTTTT. Translating gives CASRGISGTGELFF. V usage is TRBV7-2 and J usage is TRBJ2-2; TRBD1 might be the D (6 bases). The CDR3 is 14 amino acids. Germline CDR1 reads SGHTA; CDR2 reads FQGNSA. Trimming cost V 11 bases and J 4 bases, with 17 bases left between them.